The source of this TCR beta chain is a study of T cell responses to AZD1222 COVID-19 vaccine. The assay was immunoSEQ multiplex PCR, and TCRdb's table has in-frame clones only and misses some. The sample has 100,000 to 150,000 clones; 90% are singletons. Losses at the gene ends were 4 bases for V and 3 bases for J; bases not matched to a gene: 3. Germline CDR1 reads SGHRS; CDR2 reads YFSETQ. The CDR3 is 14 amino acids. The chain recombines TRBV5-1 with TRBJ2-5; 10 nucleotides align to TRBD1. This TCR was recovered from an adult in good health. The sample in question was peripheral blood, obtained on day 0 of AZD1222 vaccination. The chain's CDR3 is CASSTGTGEETQYF. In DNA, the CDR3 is TGCGCCAGCAGCACCGGGACAGGGGAAGAGACCCAGTACTTC. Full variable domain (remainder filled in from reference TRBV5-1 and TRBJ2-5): KAGVTQTPRYLIKTRGQQVTLSCSPISGHRSVSWYQQTPGQGLQFLFEYFSETQRNKGNFPGRFSGRQFSNSRSEMNVSTLELGDSALYLCASSTGTGEETQYFGPGTRLLVL.